This note documents a single T cell receptor beta chain sequence. The target antigen is unknown. Germline V lookup: CDR1 LNHDA, CDR2 SQIVND (reference sequence). With 5 bases removed from V and 4 bases from J, the gap between germline ends came to 9 bases. The CDR3 is made up of 14 amino acids. The data were taken from a study of radiotherapy plus CTLA-4 blockade in lung cancer. Study background: Objective responses occurred in about a sixth of patients; approximately 33% had disease control.

Study-wide results and caveats: Radiotherapy with ipilimumab was followed by blood expansion of tumor-derived clones. Alongside interferon-beta, early blood T cell clone dynamics were reportedly the best predictor of response.

TCRdb's table, derived via immunoSEQ multiplex PCR, lists solely in-frame clones and lacks some. Of some 50,000 clones detected, roughly 80% appear once; the ten largest clones hold 3% to 4%. The study treated chemo-refractory metastatic non-small-cell lung cancer patients with focal radiation plus ipilimumab CTLA-4 blockade. The J gene is TRBJ2-6, the V gene TRBV19; D unclear. The input for sequencing was peripheral blood, taken from a patient treated with radiotherapy plus ipilimumab. This sequence was found in a human donor with non-small cell lung cancer who had a partial response to radiotherapy plus ipilimumab. The DNA for the CDR3 is TGTGCCAGTAGTGGGCTCTCCGGGGCCAACGTCCTGACTTTC. It is translated as CASSGLSGANVLTF.